This T cell receptor (beta chain) was captured in a study of shared clonotypes between healthy human individuals. Study details: Each donor's CD8 memory used one plate, CD8 naive two, each CD4 subset three. General observations from the study: Memory subsets had estimated richness that was generally smaller than that of naive subsets.

With 1 base clipped from V and 5 bases from J, the junction kept 1 base outside the gene matches. CDR1 is LNHNV, CDR2 YYDKDF, per germline (reference sequence). The CDR3 is 15 residues long. As for this clone: Antigen unknown.

The sorted-subset replicate PCRs were given roughly 190 ng DNA, which is tens of thousands of T cell genomes. Using immunoSEQ multiplex PCR, the repertoire was profiled, and TCRdb retains in-frame clones only, with some absent. The sample contains millions of clones, 90% to 95% of which appear only once. The specimen was naive CD4+ T cells sorted from blood. Subset: CD45RA+ positively selected. The rearrangement uses TRBV15 and TRBJ1-6, with 8 bases lining up with TRBD1. The receptor comes from a man aged 18 to 30 in good health. As DNA, the CDR3 is TGTGCCACCAGCAGAGTGGACAGGGATAATTCACCCCTCCACTTT. Translating gives CATSRVDRDNSPLHF.